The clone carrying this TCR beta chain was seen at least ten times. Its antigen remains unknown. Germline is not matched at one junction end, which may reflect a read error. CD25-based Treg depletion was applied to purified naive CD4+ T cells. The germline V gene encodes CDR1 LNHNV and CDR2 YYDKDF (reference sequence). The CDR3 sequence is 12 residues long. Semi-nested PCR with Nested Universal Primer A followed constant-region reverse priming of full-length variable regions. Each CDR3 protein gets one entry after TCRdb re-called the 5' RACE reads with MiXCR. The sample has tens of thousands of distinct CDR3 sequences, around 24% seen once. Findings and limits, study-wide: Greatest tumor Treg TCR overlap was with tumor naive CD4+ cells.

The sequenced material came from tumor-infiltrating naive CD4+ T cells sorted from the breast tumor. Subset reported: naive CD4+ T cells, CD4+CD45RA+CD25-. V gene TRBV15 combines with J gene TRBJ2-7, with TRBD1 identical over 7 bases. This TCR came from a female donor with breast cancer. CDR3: CATSRDQTGTIF. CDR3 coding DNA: TGTGCCACCAGCAGAGATCAGACAGGGACAATCTTC. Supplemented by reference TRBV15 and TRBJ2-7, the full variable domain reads DAMVIQNPRYQVTQFGKPVTLSCSQTLNHNVMYWYQQKSSQAPKLLFHYYDKDFNNEADTPDNFQSRRPNTSFCFLDIRSPGLGDTAMYLCATSRDQTGTIFGPGTRLTVT.